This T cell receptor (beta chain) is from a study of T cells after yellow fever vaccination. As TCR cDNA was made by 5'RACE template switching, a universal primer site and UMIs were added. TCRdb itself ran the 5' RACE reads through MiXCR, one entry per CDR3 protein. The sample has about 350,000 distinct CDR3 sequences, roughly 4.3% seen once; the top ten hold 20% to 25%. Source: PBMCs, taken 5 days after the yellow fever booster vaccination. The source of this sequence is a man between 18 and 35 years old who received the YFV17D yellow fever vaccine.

The CDR3 is CASSVHGTGGAGELFF. In nucleotides, the CDR3 is TGTGCCAGCAGCGTCCACGGGACAGGGGGTGCCGGGGAGCTGTTTTTT. This chain joins TRBV9 and TRBJ2-2; 11 nucleotides line up with TRBD1. The V gene's germline CDR1 is SGDLS and CDR2 YYNGEE. With 2 bases clipped from V and 6 bases from J, the junction kept 6 bases outside the gene matches. This CDR3 region has 16 residues.